This entry is about one T cell receptor (beta chain). This entry comes from a study of PD-1 blockade in classical Hodgkin lymphoma. Every one of the patients relapsed after autologous stem cell transplantation (brentuximab vedotin exposure was variable). CDR1 and CDR2 from the germline V gene are SGDLS and YYNGEE. CDR3 size: 15 residues. Trimming removed 1 base from V and 4 bases from J; junction bases left unmatched: 2. Some clones are missing from TCRdb's copy, which holds only in-frame ones; the method was immunoSEQ multiplex PCR. The data contain under 95,000 clones, 80% to 95% of them singletons.

Here the sequenced sample was peripheral blood mononuclear cells (PBMCs), taken before the second cycle of nivolumab. The V call is TRBV9, the J call TRBJ1-4, with 9 nucleotides matching TRBD1. This TCR came from a human donor with classical Hodgkin lymphoma. CDR3 loop: CASSVQTGGNEKLFF. DNA for the CDR3: TGTGCCAGCAGCGTACAGACAGGGGGTAATGAAAAACTGTTTTTT.